This TCR beta chain emerged from a study of OX40 agonist ivuxolimab in advanced cancers. Study background: Partial responses were recorded for three patients, including one with hepatocellular carcinoma and two with cutaneous melanoma.

Concerning this clone: Its antigen is not known.

Trimming pared 3 bases from V and 4 bases from J, leaving 7 bases between. This CDR3 region has 13 residues. Germline assignment: CDR1 MNHNS and CDR2 SASEGT. Study-wide findings and caveats: No antigen was identified for the clonally expanded peripheral T cells. Several nonresponders also turned out to have low normalized T-cell clonal expansion. Clonal expansion among partial responders at 0.1-3.0 mg/kg ranked near the lowest.

The data were produced by immunoSEQ multiplex PCR, yet TCRdb's version contains in-frame clones alone and is incomplete. The data contain tens of thousands of clones, 80% to 90% of them singletons. Sequencing used CD4+ or CD8+ T cells sorted from blood, obtained in a trial of the OX40 agonist ivuxolimab. This TCR derives from an adult with an advanced solid tumor such as melanoma, head and neck, liver or kidney cancer. This sequence joins TRBV6-1 and TRBJ2-1; TRBD1 is a possible D gene (6 bases). The CDR3 nucleotides read TGTGCCAGCAGTGAGGACAGTTACAATGAGCAGTTCTTC. Amino acids: CASSEDSYNEQFF.